The 32 T cell receptor beta chains presented below share a single source sample, sequenced in a study of T cell repertoires in cytomegalovirus infection. From the reads, TCRdb called clonotypes with MiXCR, one entry per CDR3 protein. This sample has some 400,000 distinct CDR3 sequences; approximately 33% occur once, and the top ten carry about an eighth. Sequencing was done on a sample of PBMCs. The receptors were sampled from a human donor in good health (CMV status not recorded). Some clones in this sample may be carry-over from other donors' samples.

This chain connects TRBV6-6 to TRBJ1-1; no firm D call. Trimming removed 7 bases at V and 1 base at J, with 10 bases between. Per germline, CDR1 MNHNY and CDR2 SVGAGI (reference sequence). The CDR3 is made up of 13 amino acids. CDR3 nucleotides: TGTGCCAGCACTCGACGGGAGAACACTGAAGCTTTCTTT. It is translated as CASTRRENTEAFF.

V gene TRBV9 combines with J gene TRBJ1-2; tentative D call: TRBD1 (6 bases). This CDR3 contains 11 residues. Germline values: CDR1 SGDLS, CDR2 YYNGEE. V lost 9 bases and J lost 6, with 12 bases in between. CDR3 residues: CATQGRHGYTF. The DNA for the CDR3 is TGTGCCACCCAGGGGCGTCATGGCTACACCTTC.

This clonotype was counted between two and nine times. This chain joins TRBV7-9 and TRBJ1-5, with D tentatively TRBD1 (6 bases). The CDR3 is 22 amino acids. Trimming removed 2 bases at V and 0 bases at J, with 29 bases between. Germline CDR1 and CDR2: SEHNR and FQNEAQ (reference sequence). In DNA form, the CDR3 reads TGTGCCAGCAGCTTAACTCCCCCGACGACAGGAGATAACGTCTATAGCAATCAGCCCCAGCATTTT. This gives the protein CASSLTPPTTGDNVYSNQPQHF.

This clonotype was seen a single time. The chain employs TRBV27 and TRBJ2-1; no firm D call. The CDR3 extends over 13 amino acids. The germline V and J ends were trimmed by 4 bases and 7 bases, with 11 bases remaining between them. Germline CDR1 is MNHEY and CDR2 is SMNVEV (reference sequence). CDR3 in amino acids: CASSSFNGNEQFF. The CDR3 DNA sequence: TGTGCCAGCAGTTCCTTTAACGGGAATGAGCAGTTCTTC.

This clonotype was detected only a few times. The chain has TRBV7-9 and TRBJ2-1; 9 bases map to TRBD2. Germline assignment: CDR1 SEHNR and CDR2 FQNEAQ (reference sequence). V lost 7 bases and J lost 3; bases outside the gene matches: 4. The CDR3 runs 14 residues. The chain's CDR3 is CASTGTSNYNEQFF. CDR3 bases: TGTGCCAGCACCGGGACTAGCAACTACAATGAGCAGTTCTTC.

The gene calls are TRBV7-2 and TRBJ1-2, with D maybe TRBD1 (6 bases). The V and J ends lost 5 bases and 4 bases respectively, with 14 bases between them. CDR1 is SGHTA, CDR2 FQGNSA, per germline. CDR3 length equals 14 residues. The CDR3 DNA reads as TGTGCCAGCAGCACCACAGGGCTAGGCTATGGCTACACCTTC. Translating it yields CASSTTGLGYGYTF.

The table lists this clonotype with a few counts. The rearrangement uses TRBV6-6 and TRBJ1-1; TRBD1 is a possible D gene (6 bases). This CDR3 spans 14 amino acids. Germline V gene data show CDR1 as MNHNY and CDR2 as SVGAGI (reference sequence). Trimming removed 4 bases at V and 5 bases at J, with 14 bases between. Here the CDR3 DNA reads TGTGCCAGCAGTTCCCAGGGGTTTAAGACTGAAGCTTTCTTT. Protein: CASSSQGFKTEAFF.

This clonotype has a handful of counts. The V gene is TRBV29-1, the J gene TRBJ2-4; D is perhaps TRBD2 (6 bases). V lost 3 bases and J lost 1, with 13 bases in between. The germline V gene has CDR1 SQVTM and CDR2 ANQGSEA. CDR3 length: 15 amino acids. The CDR3 sequence: CSVEWAGRAKNIQYF. Written as DNA, the CDR3 is TGCAGCGTTGAGTGGGCAGGGAGGGCCAAAAACATTCAGTACTTC.

This clonotype was seen ten or more times. An end of the junction differs from the germline gene, which may be a read error. The chain couples TRBV11-2 to TRBJ1-2; D gene uncertain. CDR1 is SGHAT, CDR2 FQNNGV, per germline. The CDR3 consists of 12 residues. DNA of the CDR3: TGCGCCAGCAGCACTTCTAACTATGGCTACACCTTC. As protein: CASSTSNYGYTF.

This clonotype showed up just a few times. This rearrangement joins TRBV6-2 or TRBV6-3 to TRBJ2-3; tentatively, D is TRBD1 or TRBD2 (5 bases each). Germline CDR1 MNHEY, CDR2 SVGEGT. The CDR3 covers 15 residues. V was cut by 0 bases and J by 3 bases, with 10 bases left in between. The CDR3 spells CASSYSRGATDTQYF. The CDR3 coding sequence is TGTGCCAGCAGTTACTCGAGAGGGGCTACAGATACGCAGTATTTT.

Comment on this clonotype: A read error may be the cause here, since a much bigger clone is one base away. The genes are TRBV12-3 or TRBV12-4 and TRBJ1-2, with D tentatively TRBD1 (5 bases). The CDR3 runs 14 residues. V shed 3 bases and J shed 5 bases, with 13 bases lying between them. In DNA, the CDR3 is TGTGCCAGCAGTTTCGGGACGGAGTGTTATGGCTACACCTTC. It yields the protein CASSFGTECYGYTF.

The chain employs TRBV28 and TRBJ1-1, with TRBD1 as a possible D gene (5 bases). V lost 7 bases, J lost 0 bases, and 12 bases lay in between. The germline CDR1 and CDR2 sequences are MDHEN and SYDVKM. The CDR3 sequence is 14 residues long. CDR3 sequence: CASTATDMNTEAFF. CDR3 sequence (DNA): TGTGCCAGCACCGCGACAGATATGAACACTGAAGCTTTCTTT.

The V gene is TRBV2, the J gene TRBJ2-3; no firm D call. There are 12 residues in the CDR3. The V end was cut by 0 bases, the J end by 2 bases, with 0 bases between. The germline V gene has CDR1 SNHLY and CDR2 FYNNEI. CDR3 nucleotides: TGTGCCAGCAGTGAAGCCACAGATACGCAGTATTTT. This encodes CASSEATDTQYF.

This clonotype appeared a few times. The V and J genes are TRBV28 and TRBJ2-1, with no clear D. From germline, CDR1 is MDHEN and CDR2 SYDVKM. The CDR3 is made up of 15 amino acids. V was cut by 5 bases and J by 0 bases, with 11 bases left in between. Here the CDR3 reads CASSLVTFSYNEQFF. CDR3 in DNA: TGTGCCAGCAGTCTCGTCACTTTCTCCTACAATGAGCAGTTCTTC.

This chain joins TRBV4-2 and TRBJ2-7; possibly TRBD2 for D (7 bases). CDR1 LGHNA and CDR2 YNFKEQ come from the germline V gene. V dropped 2 bases and J dropped 2 bases, with 19 bases sitting between them. This CDR3 is built from 17 residues. The CDR3 here is CASSQRGGGHDPYEQYF. The CDR3 nucleotides are TGTGCCAGCAGCCAAAGAGGGGGGGGGCACGATCCCTACGAGCAGTACTTC.

Comment on this clonotype: This could be a read error, since a much larger clone is one nucleotide away. The chain recombines TRBV7-2 with TRBJ2-7; 7 bases line up with TRBD1. J was trimmed by 7 bases and V by 3 bases; bases with no gene match: 12. Germline V lookup: CDR1 SGHTA, CDR2 FQGNSA. CDR3 length: 15 residues. The CDR3 region is CASSLGQSLLWEQYF. CDR3 in DNA: TGTGCCAGCAGCTTGGGACAGAGCCTCCTATGGGAGCAGTACTTC.

In regard to this clonotype: Relative to the germline gene, one junction end is altered; a read error may explain this. V gene TRBV14 combines with J gene TRBJ2-2; 10 nucleotides agree with TRBD1. From germline, CDR1 is SGHDN and CDR2 FVKESK. CDR3 size: 16 residues. CDR3 residues: CASSQWGQGNSGELFF. For the CDR3, the DNA is TGTGCCAGCAGCCAATGGGGACAGGGGAACTCCGGGGAGCTGTTTTTT.

This clonotype appeared many times. The rearrangement joins TRBV7-7 to TRBJ2-5; no definite D call. CDR1 is SSHAT, CDR2 FNYEAQ, per germline (reference sequence). V was pared by 4 bases and J by 7 bases, with 10 bases between. The CDR3 is 12 amino acids. CDR3 coding DNA: TGTGCCAGCAGCTCACCATCTGGGACCCAGTACTTC. Translation gives CASSSPSGTQYF. The full variable domain, in which reference TRBV7-7 and TRBJ2-5 provide the parts outside the CDR3, is GAGVSQSPRYKVTKRGQDVTLRCDPISSHATLYWYQQALGQGPEFLTYFNYEAQPDKSGLPSDRFSAERPEGSISTLTIQRTEQRDSAMYRCASSSPSGTQYFGPGTRLLVL.

The chain recombines TRBV7-2 with TRBJ2-1; D call uncertain. There are 15 residues in the CDR3. V was shortened by 5 bases and J by 6 bases, with 17 bases between the two germline ends. Germline loops: CDR1 SGHTA, CDR2 FQGNSA. CDR3 region: CASSPPPWERNEQFF. CDR3 in DNA: TGTGCCAGCAGCCCACCCCCTTGGGAACGCAATGAGCAGTTCTTC.

V and J are TRBV9 and TRBJ2-3, with D perhaps being TRBD1 or TRBD2 (5 bases each). From germline, CDR1 is SGDLS and CDR2 YYNGEE. Trimming cost V 3 bases and J 5 bases, with 16 bases left between them. This CDR3 contains 15 residues. Here the CDR3 reads CASSARRGAGDTQYF. Here the CDR3 DNA reads TGTGCCAGCAGCGCCAGAAGAGGGGCGGGAGATACGCAGTATTTT.

V and J are TRBV30 and TRBJ1-2; TRBD1 aligns across 9 bases. Germline CDR1 reads GTSNPN; CDR2 reads SVGIG (reference sequence). J was trimmed by 6 bases and V by 3 bases; bases with no gene match: 8. The CDR3 is made up of 14 amino acids. DNA of the CDR3: TGTGCCTGGAGATACACAGGGGGCGTAGATGGCTACACCTTC. This sequence encodes CAWRYTGGVDGYTF.

The genes are TRBV28 and TRBJ1-6; 7 nucleotides match TRBD1. Germline V gives CDR1 MDHEN, CDR2 SYDVKM. The CDR3 has 17 amino acids. V shed 0 bases, J shed 7 bases, and the junction held 9 bases outside the gene matches. The CDR3 DNA sequence: TGTGCCAGCAGTTTATGGGAAGGGGGCGCCTCAAATTCACCCCTCCACTTT. This sequence encodes CASSLWEGGASNSPLHF.

This clonotype was recorded a few times. The chain couples TRBV7-7 to TRBJ2-5; 8 bases are shared with TRBD2. Germline CDR1 and CDR2: SSHAT and FNYEAQ (reference sequence). J was trimmed by 2 bases and V by 4 bases; bases with no gene match: 6. The CDR3 spans 15 residues. The CDR3 DNA is TGTGCCAGCAGCTCTCTTAGCGGGATACAAGAGACCCAGTACTTC. Amino acids: CASSSLSGIQETQYF.

This clonotype occurred a few times. V usage is TRBV6-6 and J usage is TRBJ2-2, with 9 positions matching TRBD2. Looked up from germline, CDR1 is MNHNY and CDR2 is SVGAGI (reference sequence). The CDR3 spans 17 residues. V lost 6 bases and J lost 7; bases outside the gene matches: 15. The chain's CDR3 is CASRIGTSRFDGGELFF. The CDR3 region has the DNA TGTGCCAGCAGGATCGGGACTAGCCGTTTCGACGGCGGGGAGCTGTTTTTT.

As for this clonotype: This may be a read error: a much more frequent sequence differs by one nucleotide. This chain uses TRBV7-6 with TRBJ2-1; D gene ambiguous. The length of the CDR3 is 15 residues. Germline V gene lookup returns CDR1 SGHVS and CDR2 FNYEAQ. V lost 6 bases and J lost 4, with 16 bases in between. The CDR3 here is CASSLPPASYNEQFF. The CDR3, as DNA: TGTGCCAGCAGTCTCCCACCGGCTAGTTACAATGAGCAGTTCTTC.

This clonotype was found a few times. The chain is built from TRBV5-6 and TRBJ2-5; maybe TRBD2 (5 bases). With 5 bases removed from V and 11 bases from J, the gap between germline ends came to 13 bases. CDR3 size: 11 residues. The germline V gene has CDR1 SGHDT and CDR2 YYEEEE. CDR3 loop: CASRGGGRQYF. The DNA for the CDR3 is TGTGCCAGCAGAGGCGGAGGCAGGCAGTACTTC.

CDR3 in DNA: TGTGCCAGCAGCGAGTCTAGTCCCTACGAGCAGTACTTC. This encodes CASSESSPYEQYF. The gene calls are TRBV6-1 and TRBJ2-7; D not certain. Per germline, CDR1 MNHNS and CDR2 SASEGT. V lost 6 bases, J lost 2 bases, and 11 bases lay in between. The length of the CDR3 is 13 residues.

This clonotype was observed a handful of times. The gene calls are TRBV11-2 and TRBJ2-7; no definite D call. CDR3 length: 14 amino acids. The germline V and J ends were trimmed by 1 base and 3 bases, with 10 bases remaining between them. Germline CDR1 is SGHAT and CDR2 is FQNNGV. The CDR3 loop reads CASSLVPGNYEQYF. DNA of the CDR3: TGTGCCAGCAGCTTAGTGCCTGGGAACTACGAGCAGTACTTC.

The V and J genes are TRBV18 and TRBJ1-5; unclear D gene. Trimming left V 3 bases short and J 8 bases short, with 11 bases between. CDR3 size: 13 residues. In germline, CDR1 is KGHSH, CDR2 LQKENI. The CDR3 region has the DNA TGTGCCAGCTCACCCGGAGCTGTTGAGCCCCAGCATTTT. Residues: CASSPGAVEPQHF.

This clonotype was observed a handful of times. The gene calls are TRBV7-9 and TRBJ1-2, with D perhaps TRBD1 (5 bases). CDR1 SEHNR and CDR2 FQNEAQ come from the germline V gene (reference sequence). Trimming stripped 2 bases from V and 4 bases from J, with 14 bases between. The CDR3 contains 15 residues. This chain's CDR3 is CASSLTEAGSYGYTF. CDR3 DNA sequence: TGTGCCAGCAGCTTAACCGAGGCAGGGTCCTATGGCTACACCTTC.

This clonotype was found a few times. V usage is TRBV19 and J usage is TRBJ2-4, with 8 bases lining up with TRBD1. J gave up 11 bases and V 3 bases, and 9 bases lay outside the gene matches. CDR3 size: 14 residues. Germline V gene sequence: CDR1 LNHDA, CDR2 SQIVND (reference sequence). The CDR3 nucleotides read TGTGCCAGTAGTATGGGGCAGGGGGCTTTCTTTCAGTACTTC. Translation: CASSMGQGAFFQYF.

This clonotype showed up just a few times. The chain employs TRBV6-1 and TRBJ1-2; D uncertain. Germline loops: CDR1 MNHNS, CDR2 SASEGT. The CDR3 contains 14 residues. V was clipped by 4 bases and J by 4 bases, with 13 bases between them. CDR3 DNA: TGTGCCAGCAGTGGAGACGCCCCTCGCTATGGCTACACCTTC. The encoded protein is CASSGDAPRYGYTF.